A selection of T cell receptor beta chains follows, all from one sample in a study of a mutant IDH1 vaccine in newly diagnosed glioma. No cognate antigen is known for these TCRs. Assay used: immunoSEQ multiplex PCR; TCRdb lists only in-frame clones, some missing. The data contain some 66,000 clones, 84% of them singletons. This specimen consisted of PBMCs, obtained from a glioma patient whose treatment included an IDH1 peptide vaccine. The receptors were sampled from a man younger than 45 with glioma. CDR3s include the opening cysteine and the closing phenylalanine or tryptophan. D genes are given only for firm matches. Expanded clones get a size class; other rows say once, few or many, or leave the size out.

d_call	cdr3_length	v_call	j_call	clone_size	cdr3_aa	cdr3_nt
TRBD1	14	TRBV28	TRBJ1-5	few	CASRPHQGDQPQHF	TGTGCCAGCAGGCCCCATCAGGGGGATCAGCCCCAGCATTTT
.	14	TRBV7-9	TRBJ1-6	once	CASSLVGYNSPLHF	TGTGCCAGCAGCTTGGTGGGGTATAATTCACCCCTCCACTTT
TRBD2	16	TRBV7-9	TRBJ2-1	.	CASSTGLAGAYNEQFF	TGTGCCAGCAGCACGGGACTAGCGGGGGCCTACAATGAGCAGTTCTTC
.	15	TRBV6-6	TRBJ1-6	.	CASSSGPGAGSPLHF	TGTGCCAGCTCGTCCGGGCCGGGGGCTGGATCACCCCTCCACTTT
.	14	TRBV5-5	TRBJ2-7	.	CASSLANRVDEQYF	TGTGCCAGCAGCTTGGCCAACAGGGTGGACGAGCAGTACTTC
.	16	TRBV6-5	TRBJ1-1	.	CASSYSRRGYHTEAFF	TGTGCCAGCAGTTACTCGCGGAGGGGTTACCACACTGAAGCTTTCTTT
TRBD2	16	TRBV10-1	TRBJ2-1	once	CASSDLRAGAYNEQFF	TGCGCCAGCAGTGATCTGAGGGCGGGGGCCTACAATGAGCAGTTCTTC
.	13	TRBV10-3	TRBJ2-2	.	CAISERSGGELFF	TGTGCCATCAGTGAAAGGTCGGGCGGGGAGCTGTTTTTT
TRBD1	16	TRBV2	TRBJ2-7	.	CASIRYGGTGSYEQYF	TGTGCCAGCATTAGGTACGGCGGGACAGGGTCCTACGAGCAGTACTTC
TRBD1	14	TRBV5-6	TRBJ1-1	.	CASSRGQENTEAFF	TGTGCCAGCAGTCGGGGACAGGAGAACACTGAAGCTTTCTTT
.	19	TRBV2	TRBJ1-5	.	CASSEFHTPDGNSNQPQHF	TGTGCCAGCAGTGAATTCCATACTCCGGACGGTAATAGCAATCAGCCCCAGCATTTT
.	18	TRBV4-2	TRBJ1-4	.	CASSQEESGGATNEKLFF	TGTGCCAGCAGCCAAGAGGAGAGTGGGGGCGCAACTAATGAAAAACTGTTTTTT
.	14	TRBV19	TRBJ1-5	.	CASSLTASNQPQHF	TGTGCCAGTAGTTTGACAGCGAGCAATCAGCCCCAGCATTTT
TRBD1	15	TRBV19	TRBJ2-7	.	CASSYLPGQGHEQYF	TGTGCCAGTAGTTATCTTCCGGGACAGGGCCACGAGCAGTACTTC
.	13	TRBV6-5	TRBJ2-7	.	CASSYGGVGEQYF	TGTGCCAGCAGTTACGGAGGGGTTGGCGAGCAGTACTTC
.	13	TRBV4-2	TRBJ1-1	.	CASSQGPATEAFF	TGTGCCAGCAGCCAAGGTCCGGCCACTGAAGCTTTCTTT
TRBD1	14	TRBV7-2	TRBJ1-1	.	CASLTTGVVTEAFF	TGTGCTAGCCTAACCACAGGGGTCGTAACTGAAGCTTTCTTT
.	17	TRBV5-1	TRBJ2-3	.	CASSSRPGRGTTDTQYF	TGCGCCAGCAGCTCCCGCCCGGGGCGGGGAACCACAGATACGCAGTATTTT
TRBD1	14	TRBV5-6	TRBJ1-5	.	CASSSGQKNQPQHF	TGTGCCAGCAGCTCGGGACAGAAAAATCAGCCCCAGCATTTT
.	18	TRBV4-2	TRBJ2-1	.	CASSQVLRTAGARGEQFF	TGTGCCAGCAGCCAAGTATTGAGAACCGCAGGGGCGAGGGGTGAGCAGTTCTTC
TRBD1	16	TRBV15	TRBJ1-1	few	CATSSRRDSLNTEAFF	TGTGCCACCAGCAGCCGTAGGGACAGCCTGAACACTGAAGCTTTCTTT
.	15	TRBV28	TRBJ2-7	few	CASSLLGGDLYEQYF	TGTGCCAGCAGTTTATTAGGAGGGGACCTCTACGAGCAGTACTTC
.	15	TRBV6-1	TRBJ2-1	.	CASSSMGPSYNEQFF	TGTGCCAGCAGTTCTATGGGTCCGTCCTACAATGAGCAGTTCTTC
.	14	TRBV15	TRBJ2-7	.	CATSSWGGGLEQYF	TGTGCCACCAGCTCCTGGGGAGGGGGGCTCGAGCAGTACTTC
.	14	TRBV25-1	TRBJ1-6	.	CASSDPETWAPLHF	TGTGCCAGCAGTGATCCTGAGACATGGGCACCCCTCCACTTT